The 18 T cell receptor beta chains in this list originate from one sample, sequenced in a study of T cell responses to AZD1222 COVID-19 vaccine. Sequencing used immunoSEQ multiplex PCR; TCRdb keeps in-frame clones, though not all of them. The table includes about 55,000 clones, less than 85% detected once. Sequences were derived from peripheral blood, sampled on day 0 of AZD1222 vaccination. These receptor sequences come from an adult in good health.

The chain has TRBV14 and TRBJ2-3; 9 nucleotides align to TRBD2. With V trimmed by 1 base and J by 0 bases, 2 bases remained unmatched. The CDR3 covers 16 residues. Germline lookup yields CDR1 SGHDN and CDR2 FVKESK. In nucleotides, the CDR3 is TGTGCCAGCAGCCAAGTTAGCGGGAGTAGCACAGATACGCAGTATTTT. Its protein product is CASSQVSGSSTDTQYF.

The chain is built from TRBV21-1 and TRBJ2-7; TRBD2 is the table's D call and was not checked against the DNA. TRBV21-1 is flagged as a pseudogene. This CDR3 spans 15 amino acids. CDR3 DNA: TGTGCCAGCAGCGATAGGCCTTGGGGAGATCACGAGCAGTACTTC. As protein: CASSDRPWGDHEQYF.

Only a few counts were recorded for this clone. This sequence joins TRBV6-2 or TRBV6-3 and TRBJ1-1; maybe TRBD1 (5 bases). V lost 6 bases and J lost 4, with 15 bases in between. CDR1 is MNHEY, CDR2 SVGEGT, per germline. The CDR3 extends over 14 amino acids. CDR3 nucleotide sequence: TGTGCCAGCAGCCGGGGGGACCCTACCACTGAAGCTTTCTTT. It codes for CASSRGDPTTEAFF.

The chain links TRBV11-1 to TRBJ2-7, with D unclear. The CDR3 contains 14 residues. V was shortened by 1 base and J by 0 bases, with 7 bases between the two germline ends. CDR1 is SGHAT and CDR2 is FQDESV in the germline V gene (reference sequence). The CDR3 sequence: CASSLGTVSYEQYF. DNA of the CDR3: TGTGCCAGCAGCTTAGGGACGGTCTCCTACGAGCAGTACTTC.

The CDR3 DNA follows: TGTGCCAGCAGTTCGGCTCCCGGACGGAGAAGCACTGAAGCTTTCTTT. Translating gives CASSSAPGRRSTEAFF. The chain links TRBV28 to TRBJ1-1, with D unclear. This CDR3 region has 16 residues. V was clipped by 4 bases and J by 4 bases, with 19 bases between them. The V gene's germline CDR1 is MDHEN and CDR2 SYDVKM.

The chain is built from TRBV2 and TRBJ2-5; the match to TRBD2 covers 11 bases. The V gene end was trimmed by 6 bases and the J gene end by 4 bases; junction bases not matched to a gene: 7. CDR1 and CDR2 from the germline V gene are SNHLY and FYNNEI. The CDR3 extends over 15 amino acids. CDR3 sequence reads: CASSAAGLAGETQYF. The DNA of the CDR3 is TGTGCCAGCAGCGCCGCTGGACTAGCGGGAGAGACCCAGTACTTC.

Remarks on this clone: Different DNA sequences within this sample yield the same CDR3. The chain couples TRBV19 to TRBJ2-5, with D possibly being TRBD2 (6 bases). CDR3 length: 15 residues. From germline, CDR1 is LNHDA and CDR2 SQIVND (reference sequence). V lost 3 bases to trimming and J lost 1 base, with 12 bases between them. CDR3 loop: CASSMGGLSQETQYF. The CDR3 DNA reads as TGTGCCAGTAGTATGGGGGGACTGAGCCAAGAGACCCAGTACTTC.

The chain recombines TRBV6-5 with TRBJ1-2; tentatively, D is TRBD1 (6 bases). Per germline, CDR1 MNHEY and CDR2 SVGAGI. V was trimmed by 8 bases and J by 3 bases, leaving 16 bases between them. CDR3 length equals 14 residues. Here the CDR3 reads CASAAGDWDYGYTF. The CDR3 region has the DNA TGTGCCAGCGCGGCAGGGGACTGGGACTATGGCTACACCTTC.

CDR3 DNA sequence: TGTGCCAGCCAGACAGGCAATGAGCAGTTCTTC. Translation: CASQTGNEQFF. The rearrangement uses TRBV18 and TRBJ2-1; D possibly corresponds to TRBD1 (6 bases). V was trimmed by 8 bases and J by 6 bases, leaving 8 bases between them. Germline lookup yields CDR1 KGHSH and CDR2 LQKENI. This CDR3 is built from 11 residues.

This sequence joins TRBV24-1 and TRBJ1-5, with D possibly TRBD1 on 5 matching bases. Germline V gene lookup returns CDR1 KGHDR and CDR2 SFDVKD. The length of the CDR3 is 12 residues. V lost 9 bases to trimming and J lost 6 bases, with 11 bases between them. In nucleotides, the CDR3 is TGTGCCACCGGGGCGTCGGGTCAGCCCCAGCATTTT. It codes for CATGASGQPQHF.

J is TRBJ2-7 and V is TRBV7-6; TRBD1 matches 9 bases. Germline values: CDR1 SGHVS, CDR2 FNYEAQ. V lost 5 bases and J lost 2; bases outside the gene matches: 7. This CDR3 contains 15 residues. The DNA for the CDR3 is TGTGCCAGCAGCCAATACGGACAGGGGCCCTACGAGCAGTACTTC. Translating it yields CASSQYGQGPYEQYF.

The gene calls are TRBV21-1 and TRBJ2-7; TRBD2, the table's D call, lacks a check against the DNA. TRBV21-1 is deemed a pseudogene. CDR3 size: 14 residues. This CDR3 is CASSKGTEIYEQYF. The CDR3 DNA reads TGTGCCAGCAGCAAAGGGACTGAAATTTACGAGCAGTACTTC.

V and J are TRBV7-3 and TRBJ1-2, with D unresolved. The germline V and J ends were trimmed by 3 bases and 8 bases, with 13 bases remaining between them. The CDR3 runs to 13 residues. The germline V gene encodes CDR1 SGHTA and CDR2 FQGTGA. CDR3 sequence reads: CASSLGPEGGYTF. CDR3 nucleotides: TGTGCCAGCAGCTTGGGCCCTGAGGGAGGCTACACCTTC.

The CDR3 reads CASSSDGINQPQHF. CDR3 nucleotide sequence: TGTGCCAGCAGCTCAGACGGCATAAATCAGCCCCAGCATTTT. V is TRBV5-4 and J is TRBJ1-5; D is uncertain. V gave up 3 bases and J gave up 4 bases, with 11 bases separating them. The germline gives CDR1 SGHNT, CDR2 YYREEE (reference sequence). The CDR3 has 14 residues.

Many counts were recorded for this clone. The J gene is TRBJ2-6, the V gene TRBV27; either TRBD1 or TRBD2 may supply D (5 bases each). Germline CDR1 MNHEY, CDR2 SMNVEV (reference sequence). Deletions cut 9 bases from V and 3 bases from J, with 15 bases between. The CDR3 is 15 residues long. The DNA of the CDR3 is TGTGCCAGTGGGGACCTCTTGCGTGGGGCCAACGTCCTGACTTTC. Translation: CASGDLLRGANVLTF.

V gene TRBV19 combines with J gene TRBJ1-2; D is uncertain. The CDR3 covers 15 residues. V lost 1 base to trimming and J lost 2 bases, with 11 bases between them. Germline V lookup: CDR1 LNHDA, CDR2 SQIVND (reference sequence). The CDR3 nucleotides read TGTGCCAGTAGTATAGGGGCCAGCGTAAACTATGGCTACACCTTC. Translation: CASSIGASVNYGYTF.

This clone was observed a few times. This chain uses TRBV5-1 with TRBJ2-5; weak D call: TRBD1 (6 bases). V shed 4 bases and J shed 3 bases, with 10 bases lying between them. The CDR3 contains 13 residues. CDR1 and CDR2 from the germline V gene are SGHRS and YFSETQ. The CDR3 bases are TGCGCCAGCAGCATAGGGGGTGAAGAGACCCAGTACTTC. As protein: CASSIGGEETQYF.

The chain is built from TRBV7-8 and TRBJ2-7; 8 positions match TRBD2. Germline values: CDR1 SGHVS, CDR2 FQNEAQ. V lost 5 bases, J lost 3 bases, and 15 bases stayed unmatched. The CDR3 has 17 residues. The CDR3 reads CASSAHRGAGDNYEQYF. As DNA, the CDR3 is TGTGCCAGCAGCGCCCACCGGGGAGCGGGAGACAACTACGAGCAGTACTTC.